This TCR beta chain originates from a study of OX40 agonist ivuxolimab in advanced cancers. General observations from the study: The CD4+ and CD8+ T cells in the blood had expanded clonally by week 6 at 0.1 to 3.0 mg/kg.

Regarding this clone: Its antigen is undetermined.

Data came from immunoSEQ multiplex PCR; TCRdb stores just in-frame clones and leaves some out. This table has some 35,000 clones, approximately 90% appearing once. The sample consisted of CD4+ or CD8+ T cells sorted from blood, taken in a trial of the OX40 agonist ivuxolimab. The sequence derives from an adult with an advanced solid tumor such as melanoma, head and neck, liver or kidney cancer.

The CDR3 bases are TGTGCCAGCAGCCCCCCGGGGAGGGGGCGAAGCTACACCTTC. The encoded protein is CASSPPGRGRSYTF. This chain connects TRBV7-8 to TRBJ1-2; 7 nucleotides line up with TRBD1. This CDR3 spans 14 amino acids. The V and J ends lost 5 bases and 9 bases, in that order; junction bases with no gene match: 12. CDR1 is SGHVS, CDR2 FQNEAQ, per germline.